A selection of T cell receptor beta chains follows, all from one sample in a study of neurological immune-mediated disorders. TCRdb re-called the 5' RACE reads through MiXCR, storing one row per CDR3 protein. The sample lists about 71,000 distinct CDR3 sequences; 9.5% to 13% were seen once. Input material: PBMCs. Every receptor here comes from a man younger than 40 in good health. CDR3s include the opening cysteine and the closing phenylalanine or tryptophan. A D gene is named only where the DNA matches it firmly. For some rows the clone size is stated as once, few or many, or as a class when expanded; others skip it.

j_call	d_call	v_call	clone_size	cdr3_aa	cdr3_nt
TRBJ2-5	.	TRBV5-1	many	CASSLGEPRETQYF	TGCGCCAGCAGCTTGGGAGAGCCGAGGGAGACCCAGTACTTC
TRBJ2-5	TRBD1	TRBV3-1	many	CASSLGTVEETQYF	TGTGCCAGCAGCCTAGGGACAGTAGAAGAGACCCAGTACTTC
TRBJ2-2	.	TRBV18	.	CASSPPARGTGELFF	TGTGCCAGCTCACCTCCGGCCCGGGGGACCGGGGAGCTGTTTTTT
TRBJ2-5	TRBD2	TRBV7-7	.	CASSLLGTSVGETQYF	TGTGCCAGCAGCTTATTAGGAACTAGCGTAGGAGAGACCCAGTACTTC
TRBJ2-3	.	TRBV28	.	CASSSAGVTTDTQYF	TGTGCCAGCAGTTCCGCCGGGGTAACCACAGATACGCAGTATTTT
TRBJ2-3	.	TRBV14	many	CASSQDHRDTQYF	TGTGCCAGCAGCCAAGACCATCGGGATACGCAGTATTTT
TRBJ1-1	TRBD1	TRBV5-1	many	CASSSPRTGGAGTEAFF	TGCGCCAGCAGCTCCCCCAGGACAGGGGGCGCCGGGACTGAAGCTTTCTTT
TRBJ2-5	TRBD1	TRBV5-1	many	CASSLGDRGPRETQYF	TGCGCCAGCAGCTTGGGAGACAGGGGGCCGAGAGAGACCCAGTACTTC
TRBJ1-3	.	TRBV20-1	many	CSARAGATSGNTIYF	TGCAGTGCTAGAGCCGGGGCCACCTCTGGAAACACCATATATTTT
TRBJ2-5	TRBD2	TRBV27	few	CASSLKGSGGETQYF	TGTGCCAGCAGTTTAAAAGGCAGCGGGGGCGAGACCCAGTACTTC
TRBJ1-5	.	TRBV7-6	many	CASSLEVGQPQHF	TGTGCCAGCAGCTTAGAGGTCGGTCAGCCCCAGCATTTT
TRBJ2-7	.	TRBV12-3/TRBV12-4	many	CASTLGAISSYEQYF	TGTGCCAGCACTCTCGGGGCCATCAGCTCCTACGAGCAGTACTTC
TRBJ2-1	TRBD2	TRBV4-2	many	CASSTGLAGGPRDEQFF	TGTGCCAGCAGCACGGGACTAGCGGGAGGGCCGCGGGATGAGCAGTTCTTC
TRBJ2-7	.	TRBV7-9	.	CASRFGPRDEQYF	TGTGCCAGCAGGTTCGGGCCGAGGGACGAGCAGTACTTC
TRBJ1-4	TRBD1	TRBV28	many	CASTQQGVTNEKLFF	TGTGCCAGCACCCAGCAGGGGGTTACTAATGAAAAACTGTTTTTT
TRBJ1-6	.	TRBV6-5	many	CASRIGENSPLHF	TGTGCCAGCAGAATAGGGGAGAACTCACCCCTCCACTTT
TRBJ2-5	TRBD1	TRBV24-1	many	CATSDPGQDVETQYF	TGTGCCACCAGTGACCCAGGACAGGATGTGGAGACCCAGTACTTC
TRBJ2-2	.	TRBV28	many	CASSGNTGELFF	TGTGCCAGCAGTGGGAACACCGGGGAGCTGTTTTTT
TRBJ2-1	TRBD2	TRBV29-1	many	CSASGSINEQFF	TGCAGCGCTAGCGGGAGTATCAATGAGCAGTTCTTC
TRBJ1-5	.	TRBV18	many	CASSLTRQSNQPQHF	TGTGCCAGCTCCCTGACGCGGCAGTCCAATCAGCCCCAGCATTTT
TRBJ2-1	.	TRBV4-2	many	CASSQDIPSVFEEQFF	TGTGCCAGCAGCCAAGATATACCCTCCGTATTTGAGGAGCAGTTCTTC
TRBJ1-1	.	TRBV28	many	CASSLYREAEAFF	TGTGCCAGCAGTTTATATCGCGAGGCTGAAGCTTTCTTT
TRBJ2-7	.	TRBV5-1	many	CASSLAAGSDEQYF	TGCGCCAGCAGCTTGGCGGCAGGGTCGGACGAGCAGTACTTC
TRBJ2-5	TRBD1	TRBV6-6	many	CASNLPGQQETQYF	TGTGCCAGCAACCTCCCGGGACAGCAAGAGACCCAGTACTTC
TRBJ2-7	.	TRBV12-3/TRBV12-4	many	CASSTDGNYEQYF	TGTGCCAGCAGTACGGACGGGAACTACGAGCAGTACTTC
TRBJ2-1	.	TRBV20-1	many	CSATSGTYNEQFF	TGCAGTGCTACCTCCGGGACCTACAATGAGCAGTTCTTC
TRBJ2-7	.	TRBV2	many	CASSAMAYEQYF	TGTGCCAGCAGTGCAATGGCCTACGAGCAGTACTTC
TRBJ2-5	TRBD2	TRBV9	many	CASSAIAGDPRKTQYF	TGTGCCAGCAGCGCGATAGCGGGTGATCCCAGGAAGACCCAGTACTTC